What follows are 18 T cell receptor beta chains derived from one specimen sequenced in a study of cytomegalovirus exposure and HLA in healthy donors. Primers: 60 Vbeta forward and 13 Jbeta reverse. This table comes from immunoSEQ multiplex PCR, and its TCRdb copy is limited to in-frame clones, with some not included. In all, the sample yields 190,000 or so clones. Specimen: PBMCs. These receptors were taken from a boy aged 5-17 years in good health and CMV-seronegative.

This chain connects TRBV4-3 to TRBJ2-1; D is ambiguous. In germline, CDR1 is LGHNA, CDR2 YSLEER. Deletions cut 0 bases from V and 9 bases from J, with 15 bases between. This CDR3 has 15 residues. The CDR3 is CASSQDRPPGGEQFF. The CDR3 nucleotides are TGCGCCAGCAGCCAAGACCGTCCTCCCGGCGGTGAGCAGTTCTTC.

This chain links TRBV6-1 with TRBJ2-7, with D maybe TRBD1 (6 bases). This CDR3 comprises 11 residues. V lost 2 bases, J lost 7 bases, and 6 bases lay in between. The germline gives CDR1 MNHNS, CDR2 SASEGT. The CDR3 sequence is CASSERGEQYF. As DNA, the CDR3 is TGTGCCAGCAGTGAAAGGGGGGAGCAGTACTTC.

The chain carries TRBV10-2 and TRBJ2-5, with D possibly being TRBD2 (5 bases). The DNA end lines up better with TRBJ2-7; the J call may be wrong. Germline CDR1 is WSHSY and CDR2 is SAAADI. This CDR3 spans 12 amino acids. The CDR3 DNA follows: TGCGCCAGCAGGGGGAGCTCCTACGAGCAGTACTTC. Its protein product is CASRGSSYEQYF.

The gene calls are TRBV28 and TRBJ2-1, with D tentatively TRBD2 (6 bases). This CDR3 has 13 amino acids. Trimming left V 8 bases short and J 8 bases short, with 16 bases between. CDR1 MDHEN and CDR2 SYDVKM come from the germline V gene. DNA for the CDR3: TGTGCCAGCCACGGGACTTCCCGCGATGAGCAGTTCTTC. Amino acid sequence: CASHGTSRDEQFF.

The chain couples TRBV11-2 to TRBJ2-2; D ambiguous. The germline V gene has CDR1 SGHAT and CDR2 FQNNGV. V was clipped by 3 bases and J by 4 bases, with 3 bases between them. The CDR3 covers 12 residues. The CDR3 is CASSFITGELFF. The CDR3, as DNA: TGTGCCAGCAGCTTTATCACCGGGGAGCTGTTTTTT. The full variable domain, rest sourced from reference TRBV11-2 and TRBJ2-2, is EAGVAQSPRYKIIEKRQSVAFWCNPISGHATLYWYQQILGQGPKLLIQFQNNGVVDDSQLPKDRFSAERLKGVDSTLKIQPAKLEDSAVYLCASSFITGELFFGEGSRLTVL.

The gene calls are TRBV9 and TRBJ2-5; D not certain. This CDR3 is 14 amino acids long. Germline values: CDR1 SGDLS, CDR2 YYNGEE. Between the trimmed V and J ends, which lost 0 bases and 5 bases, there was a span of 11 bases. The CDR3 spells CASSVASSHETQYF. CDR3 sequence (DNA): TGTGCCAGCAGCGTAGCGTCTAGTCACGAGACCCAGTACTTC.

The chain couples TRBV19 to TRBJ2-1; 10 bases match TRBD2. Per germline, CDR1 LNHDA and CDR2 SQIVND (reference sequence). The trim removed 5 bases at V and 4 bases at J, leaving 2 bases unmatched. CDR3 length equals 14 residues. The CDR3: CASSFSGGYNEQFF. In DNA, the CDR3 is TGTGCCAGTAGTTTTAGCGGGGGGTACAATGAGCAGTTCTTC.

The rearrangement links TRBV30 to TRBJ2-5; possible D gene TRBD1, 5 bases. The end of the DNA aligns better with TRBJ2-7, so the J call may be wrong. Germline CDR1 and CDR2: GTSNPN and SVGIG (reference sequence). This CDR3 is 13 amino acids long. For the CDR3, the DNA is TGTGCCTGGTCCCCAGGGTTCTACGACGAGCAGTACTTC. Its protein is CAWSPGFYDEQYF.

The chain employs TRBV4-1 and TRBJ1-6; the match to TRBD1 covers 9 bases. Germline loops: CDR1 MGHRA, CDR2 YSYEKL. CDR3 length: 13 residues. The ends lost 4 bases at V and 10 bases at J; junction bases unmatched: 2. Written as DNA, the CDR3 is TGCGCCAGCAGCCCCGGGACAGGGTCACCCCTCCACTTT. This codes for CASSPGTGSPLHF.

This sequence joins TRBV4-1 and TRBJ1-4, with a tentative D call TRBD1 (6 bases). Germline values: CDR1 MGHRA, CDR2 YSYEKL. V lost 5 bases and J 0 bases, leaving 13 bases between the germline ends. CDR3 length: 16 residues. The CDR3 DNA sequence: TGCGCCAGCAGCGCCCCCAGGGGTGCAACTAATGAAAAACTGTTTTTT. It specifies CASSAPRGATNEKLFF.

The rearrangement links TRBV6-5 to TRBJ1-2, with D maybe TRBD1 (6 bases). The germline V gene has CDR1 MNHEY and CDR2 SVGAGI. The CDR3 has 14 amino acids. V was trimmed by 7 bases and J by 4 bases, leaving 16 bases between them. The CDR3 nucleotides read TGTGCCAGCAAGAGCCAGGGGAAGGCCTATGGCTACACCTTC. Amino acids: CASKSQGKAYGYTF.

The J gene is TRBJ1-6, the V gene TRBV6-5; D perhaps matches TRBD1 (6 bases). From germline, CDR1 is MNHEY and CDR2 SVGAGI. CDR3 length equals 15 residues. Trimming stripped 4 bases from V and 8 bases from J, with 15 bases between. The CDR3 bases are TGTGCCAGCAGTTCCGGGACATTTAGGGATTCACCCCTCCACTTT. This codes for CASSSGTFRDSPLHF.

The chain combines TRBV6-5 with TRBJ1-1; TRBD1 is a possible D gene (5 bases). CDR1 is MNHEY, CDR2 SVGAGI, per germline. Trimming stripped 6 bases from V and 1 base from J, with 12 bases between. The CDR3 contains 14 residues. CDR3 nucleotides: TGTGCCAGCAGGCCATTCAGGGAGAACACTGAAGCTTTCTTT. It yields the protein CASRPFRENTEAFF.

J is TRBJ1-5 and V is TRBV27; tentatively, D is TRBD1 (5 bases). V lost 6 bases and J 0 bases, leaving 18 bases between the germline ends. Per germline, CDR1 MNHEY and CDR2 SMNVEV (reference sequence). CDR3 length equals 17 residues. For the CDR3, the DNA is TGTGCCAGCAGCGTGACAGCATCCCTCTATAGCAATCAGCCCCAGCATTTT. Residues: CASSVTASLYSNQPQHF.

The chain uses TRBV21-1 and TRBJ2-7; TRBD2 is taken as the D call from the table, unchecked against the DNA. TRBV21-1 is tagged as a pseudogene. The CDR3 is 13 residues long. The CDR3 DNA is TGTGCCAGCAGCAACGGGGGAAGCCACGAGCAGTACTTC. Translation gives CASSNGGSHEQYF.

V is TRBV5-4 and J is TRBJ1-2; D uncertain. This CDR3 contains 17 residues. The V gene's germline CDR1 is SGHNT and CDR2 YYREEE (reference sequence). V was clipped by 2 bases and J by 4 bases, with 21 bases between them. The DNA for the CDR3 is TGTGCCAGCAGCTTCGGGAAGGGTGGTCAGAAGGCCTATGGCTACACCTTC. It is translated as CASSFGKGGQKAYGYTF.

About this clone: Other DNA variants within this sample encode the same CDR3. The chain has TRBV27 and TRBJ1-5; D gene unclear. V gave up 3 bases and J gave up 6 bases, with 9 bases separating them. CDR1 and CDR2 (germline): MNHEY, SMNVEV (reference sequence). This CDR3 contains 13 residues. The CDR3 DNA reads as TGTGCCAGCAGTTTTGGTGGAGGTCAGCCCCAGCATTTT. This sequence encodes CASSFGGGQPQHF.

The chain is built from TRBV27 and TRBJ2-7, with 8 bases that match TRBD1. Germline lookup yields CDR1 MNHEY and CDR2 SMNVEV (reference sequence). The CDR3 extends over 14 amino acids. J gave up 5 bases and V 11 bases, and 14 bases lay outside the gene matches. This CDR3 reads CAVRPQGAGNEQYF. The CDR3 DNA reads TGTGCCGTTCGACCGCAGGGGGCAGGCAACGAGCAGTACTTC.